These T cell receptor beta chains were read from a single sample in a study of cytomegalovirus exposure and HLA in healthy donors. Measured with immunoSEQ multiplex PCR; TCRdb has only the in-frame clones, and not every one. The table shows around 220,000 clones, with roughly 80% occurring only once. Sequenced: PBMCs. The receptor set was obtained from a man in his forties in good health and CMV-seronegative. The CDR3 runs from the conserved cysteine through the conserved F or W. Each record gives: J gene, clone size, V gene, CDR3 protein. A clone size is listed for some rows: how often the clone was seen (once, few, many), or a class if it is expanded.

>TRBJ1-1|-|TRBV11-2
CASSPGQGNTEAFF
>TRBJ2-1|-|TRBV5-1
CASSPGTSGRFYNEQFF
>TRBJ2-2|-|TRBV4-3
CASSQEVPGGNTGELFF
>TRBJ2-5|-|TRBV6-1
CASRALWGRGETQYF
>TRBJ2-1|-|TRBV7-2
CASSPGLAGGSYNEQFF
>TRBJ1-1|-|TRBV27
CASSLSTTMEAFF
>TRBJ2-1|-|TRBV14
CASSQLAGGRNEQFF
>TRBJ1-3|-|TRBV30
CAASRGSGNTIYF
>TRBJ1-2|-|TRBV28
CASSRRDRMRGYTF
>TRBJ2-2|-|TRBV9
CASTFGGIRTGELFF
>TRBJ2-7|-|TRBV13
CASSPQRSSGDYEQYF
>TRBJ2-3|once|TRBV7-9
CASSSRDRGGPSTDTQYF
>TRBJ2-2|-|TRBV10-3
CAISARGGEAGELFF
>TRBJ2-5|-|TRBV11-1
CASSLQGDGETQYF
>TRBJ1-2|-|TRBV30
CAWSPTGTYHGYTF
>TRBJ1-3|-|TRBV9
CASSALSTPGGSGNTIYF
>TRBJ2-7|-|TRBV27
CASSLTPGETYEQYF
>TRBJ2-3|-|TRBV9
CASSVGPGTDTQYF
>TRBJ1-1|-|TRBV4-1
CASSPQIVNTEAFF
>TRBJ2-3|-|TRBV19
CASSTSQSSADTQYF
>TRBJ2-7|-|TRBV27
CASSQAGIYEQYF
>TRBJ1-4|-|TRBV7-9
CASSFGLRGLNEKLFF
>TRBJ2-7|-|TRBV9
CASSVGQGDLYEQYF
>TRBJ2-5|-|TRBV5-4
CASSIGTQGETQYF
>TRBJ2-5|few|TRBV5-5
CASSLRGQQETQYF
>TRBJ2-3|-|TRBV10-3
CAIKGLGSTDTQYF
>TRBJ1-2|-|TRBV4-1
CASSQDGGPGARGYTF
>TRBJ2-7|-|TRBV28
CASTSPAGVINEQYF
>TRBJ2-1|-|TRBV9
CASSDQDRPGEQFF
>TRBJ2-2|once|TRBV10-3
CAISLSSSFPNTGELFF
>TRBJ2-7|-|TRBV5-4
CASSLGHAYEQYF
>TRBJ2-6|-|TRBV4-2
CASSQEGASGANVLTF
>TRBJ2-1|-|TRBV29-1
CSAFKQGSYNEQFF
>TRBJ1-5|-|TRBV7-2
CASSSNQGKPQHF
>TRBJ1-4|-|TRBV4-2
CASSQTGQGNEKLFF
>TRBJ1-1|-|TRBV2
CASRGTGGFNTEAFF
>TRBJ2-7|-|TRBV7-9
CASRPTGDYEQYF
>TRBJ2-1|once|TRBV5-1
CASSAYSGTSGNEQFF
>TRBJ1-1|once|TRBV4-2
CASSQDVRGRIVTEAFF
>TRBJ2-2|-|TRBV7-9
CASSVITGELFF
>TRBJ1-5|-|TRBV5-6
CASSLAGDGHNQPQHF